One sample yielded the 5 T cell receptor beta chains listed below, sequenced in a study of CD8 T cells in Susac syndrome (dated by TCRdb to the late 2010s). Library preparation used the immunoSEQ multiplex PCR assay. RNA was extracted using the RNeasy kit, and about 0.5 to 1 microgram was reverse transcribed with random hexamers. TCRdb reprocessed the public reads (quality trimming at Q25 with fastp, clone calling with MiXCR) and kept in-frame beta chains. CDR3 protein sequences are deduplicated, and each keeps its most common genes and DNA. The sample table shows fewer than 150,000 distinct CDR3 sequences, and approximately 95% are seen once. The ten largest clones take up 0.18% of the sample. Sequencing was done on a sample of CD8+ T cells from PBMCs. Every receptor here comes from a human donor with Susac syndrome.

The chain couples TRBV11-2 to TRBJ2-7, with D maybe TRBD1 (5 bases). The ends were cut back, 3 bases at V and 3 bases at J, with 12 bases in the middle. The CDR3 extends over 14 amino acids. Germline CDR1 is SGHAT and CDR2 is FQNNGV. The CDR3 sequence is CASSFDATGYEQYF. DNA for the CDR3: TGTGCCAGCAGCTTCGATGCTACAGGCTACGAGCAGTACTTC.

The chain combines TRBV13 with TRBJ2-3; D tentatively fits TRBD1 or TRBD2 (5 bases each). The V gene lost 5 bases and the J gene lost 1 base, with 7 bases spanning the gap. The CDR3 spans 13 residues. Per germline, CDR1 PRHDT and CDR2 FYEKMQ (reference sequence). The CDR3 reads CASSRGGTDTQYF. DNA for the CDR3: TGTGCCAGCAGCCGGGGCGGCACAGATACGCAGTATTTT.

This chain joins TRBV9 and TRBJ2-7, with D perhaps matching TRBD1 (6 bases). The CDR3 is 15 residues long. The V end lost 1 base, the J end lost 0 bases, and 11 bases lay between the germline ends. Germline lookup yields CDR1 SGDLS and CDR2 YYNGEE. The CDR3 DNA reads as TGTGCCAGCAGCGTAAGGGACACGTCCTCCTACGAGCAGTACTTC. Protein product: CASSVRDTSSYEQYF. Filled out from reference TRBV9 and TRBJ2-7, the complete variable domain reads DSGVTQTPKHLITATGQRVTLRCSPRSGDLSVYWYQQSLDQGLQFLIQYYNGEERAKGNILERFSAQQFPDLHSELNLSSLELGDSALYFCASSVRDTSSYEQYFGPGTRLTVT.

The chain combines TRBV3-1 with TRBJ2-1; perhaps D is TRBD1 or TRBD2 (6 bases each). V gave up 0 bases and J gave up 5 bases, with 17 bases separating them. The CDR3 length is 17 residues. Germline loops: CDR1 LGHDT, CDR2 YNNKEL (reference sequence). This chain's CDR3 is CASSQDQGRERHNEQFF. The CDR3 nucleotides are TGTGCCAGCAGCCAAGATCAGGGGCGGGAAAGACACAATGAGCAGTTCTTC.

In this sample, this clonotype turned up once. Relative to the germline gene, one junction end is altered; a read error may explain this. V and J are TRBV15 and TRBJ2-1; D call uncertain. The CDR3 length is 13 residues. Germline CDR1 LNHNV, CDR2 YYDKDF (reference sequence). The CDR3 DNA reads as TGTGCCACCAGCGAGGCGAAGCAGTTTGAGGAGTTCTTC. Encoded protein: CATSEAKQFEEFF. The full variable domain, with the rest looked up from reference TRBV15 and TRBJ2-1, is DAMVIQNPRYQVTQFGKPVTLSCSQTLNHNVMYWYQQKSSQAPKLLFHYYDKDFNNEADTPDNFQSRRPNTSFCFLDIRSPGLGDTAMYLCATSEAKQFEEFFGPGTRLTVL.